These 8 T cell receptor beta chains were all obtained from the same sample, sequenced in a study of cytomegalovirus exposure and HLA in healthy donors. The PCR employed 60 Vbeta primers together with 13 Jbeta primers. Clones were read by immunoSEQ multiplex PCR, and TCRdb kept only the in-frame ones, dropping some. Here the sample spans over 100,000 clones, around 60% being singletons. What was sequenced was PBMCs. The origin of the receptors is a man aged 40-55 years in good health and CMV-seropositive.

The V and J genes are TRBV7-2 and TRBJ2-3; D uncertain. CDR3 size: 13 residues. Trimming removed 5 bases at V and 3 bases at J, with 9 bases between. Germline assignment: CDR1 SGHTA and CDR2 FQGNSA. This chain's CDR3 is CASSAYQTDTQYF. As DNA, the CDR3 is TGTGCCAGCAGCGCCTACCAAACAGATACGCAGTATTTT.

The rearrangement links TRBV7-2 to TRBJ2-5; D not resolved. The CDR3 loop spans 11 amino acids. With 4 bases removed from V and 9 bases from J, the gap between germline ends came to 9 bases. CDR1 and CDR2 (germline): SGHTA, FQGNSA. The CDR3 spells CASSSAVAQYF. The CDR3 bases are TGTGCCAGCAGCTCCGCAGTGGCCCAGTACTTC.

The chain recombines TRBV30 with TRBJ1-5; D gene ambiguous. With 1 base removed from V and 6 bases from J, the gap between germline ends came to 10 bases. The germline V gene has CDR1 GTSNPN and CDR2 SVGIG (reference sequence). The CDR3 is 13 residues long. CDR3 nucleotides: TGTGCCTGGAGTGGCCAAGCGGGTCAGCCCCAGCATTTT. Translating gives CAWSGQAGQPQHF.

CDR3 in amino acids: CAWTLGGDTQYF. In DNA form, the CDR3 reads TGTGCCTGGACCCTAGGGGGAGATACGCAGTATTTT. V and J are TRBV30 and TRBJ2-3; D possibly corresponds to TRBD1 (6 bases). The V gene lost 4 bases and the J gene lost 5 bases, with 10 bases spanning the gap. Germline CDR1 reads GTSNPN; CDR2 reads SVGIG (reference sequence). The CDR3 runs to 12 residues.

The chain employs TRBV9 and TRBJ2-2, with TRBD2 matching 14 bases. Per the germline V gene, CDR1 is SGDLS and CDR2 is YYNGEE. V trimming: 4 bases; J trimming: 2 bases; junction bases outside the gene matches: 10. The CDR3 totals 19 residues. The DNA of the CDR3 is TGTGCCAGCAGCTTAAGACTAGCGGGGGGGCCAATAAACACCGGGGAGCTGTTTTTT. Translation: CASSLRLAGGPINTGELFF.

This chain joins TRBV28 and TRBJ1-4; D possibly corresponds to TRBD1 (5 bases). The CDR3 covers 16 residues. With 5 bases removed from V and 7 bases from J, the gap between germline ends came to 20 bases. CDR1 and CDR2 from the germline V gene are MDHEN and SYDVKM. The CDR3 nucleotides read TGTGCCAGCAGTCGGGGGGGTGAAAAGAGGCTTGAAAAACTGTTTTTT. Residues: CASSRGGEKRLEKLFF.

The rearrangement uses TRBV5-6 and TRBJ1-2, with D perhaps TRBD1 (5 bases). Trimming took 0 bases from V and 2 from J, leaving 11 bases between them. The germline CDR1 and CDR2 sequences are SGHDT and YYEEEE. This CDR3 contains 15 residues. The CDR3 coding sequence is TGTGCCAGCAGCTTGGGACAGACCTACAACTATGGCTACACCTTC. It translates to CASSLGQTYNYGYTF. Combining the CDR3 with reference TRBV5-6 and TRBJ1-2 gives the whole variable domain DAGVTQSPTHLIKTRGQQVTLRCSPKSGHDTVSWYQQALGQGPQFIFQYYEEEERQRGNFPDRFSGHQFPNYSSELNVNALLLGDSALYLCASSLGQTYNYGYTFGSGTRLTVV.

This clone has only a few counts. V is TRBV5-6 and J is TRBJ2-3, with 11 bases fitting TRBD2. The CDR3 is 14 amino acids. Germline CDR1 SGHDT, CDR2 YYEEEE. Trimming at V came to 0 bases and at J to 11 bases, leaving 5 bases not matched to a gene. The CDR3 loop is CASSLAITSGGQYF. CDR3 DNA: TGTGCCAGCAGCTTGGCCATTACTAGCGGGGGGCAGTATTTT.